This T cell receptor beta chain came from a study of T cell changes during pregnancy in multiple sclerosis. Only in-frame clones appear in the TCRdb table, and some are missing; sequencing was by immunoSEQ multiplex PCR. Of more than 65,000 clones in the sample, just over 90% were seen once. The CDR3 loop spans 15 amino acids. Germline loops: CDR1 SNHLY, CDR2 FYNNEI. V dropped 6 bases and J dropped 3; count of bases not matched to a gene: 5. The chain has TRBV2 and TRBJ2-7, with 13 positions matching TRBD2. The source was CD4+ T cells from peripheral blood mononuclear cells, collected before pregnancy. This sequence was found in a female donor with multiple sclerosis, enrolled in a pregnancy study. The CDR3 protein is CASRGGLAGLYEQYF. The CDR3 nucleotides are TGTGCCAGCAGAGGGGGACTAGCGGGACTCTACGAGCAGTACTTC.